This T cell receptor beta chain was identified in a study of T cell responses to AZD1222 COVID-19 vaccine. Findings and caveats of the study: The peak T cell response came first, and repertoires were sampled only after it. It was only a handful of AZD1222 recipients who were seropositive at baseline. In a largely white British group with more females than males, clonal diversity was possibly underestimated. Reports indicate that nearly half of spike-specific TCRs are directed at unmutated variant regions.

With respect to this clone: Its antigen is not identified.

Sequencing used immunoSEQ multiplex PCR; TCRdb keeps in-frame clones, though not all of them. The repertoire holds 130,000 to 150,000 clones, with 85% to 95% as singletons. The receptor's source is an adult who had recovered from COVID-19. Specimen: peripheral blood, collected after recovery from COVID-19.

The CDR3 nucleotides read TGTGCCAGCAGCTTGGGGGACACCTATGGCTACACCTTC. Its translation is CASSLGDTYGYTF. The chain is built from TRBV5-4 and TRBJ1-2; possibly TRBD1 for D (6 bases). Germline loops: CDR1 SGHNT, CDR2 YYREEE (reference sequence). Trimming took 0 bases from V and 4 from J, leaving 7 bases between them. The CDR3 is 13 residues long. The full variable domain, in which reference TRBV5-4 and TRBJ1-2 provide the parts outside the CDR3, is ETGVTQSPTHLIKTRGQQVTLRCSSQSGHNTVSWYQQALGQGPQFIFQYYREEENGRGNFPPRFSGLQFPNYSSELNVNALELDDSALYLCASSLGDTYGYTFGSGTRLTVV.